This paragraph reports one TCR beta chain. Its target is unknown. These data come from a study of beta chain features in type 1 diabetes. The overall study: Across the samples, roughly 98,000,000 sorted cells were examined in total.

V lost 4 bases, J lost 8 bases, and 25 bases lay in between. This CDR3 region has 16 residues. CDR1 SGHRS and CDR2 YFSETQ come from the germline V gene. Expressed TCRB transcripts were sequenced, since all the RNA that had been isolated was reverse transcribed. Only in-frame clones appear in the TCRdb table, and some are missing; sequencing was by immunoSEQ multiplex PCR. The data hold more than 50,000 clones, with about 60% observed a single time. General study findings and limits: The naive, central memory and Treg TCRB repertoires of patients appeared to be more similar to one another than those of healthy donors. Among patients with Type 1 diabetes, TCRB CDR3s were moderately but significantly shorter in every one of the four CD4+ subsets.

The TCR originated in a woman in her late teens or twenties in good health. The sample taken for sequencing was Tregs from blood. The chain carries TRBV5-1 and TRBJ2-7; D is perhaps TRBD1 (6 bases). The CDR3 here is CASSLGTGTPYLKQYF. In DNA, the CDR3 is TGCGCCAGCAGCCTGGGTACCGGGACACCCTACTTGAAGCAGTACTTC.